The 22 T cell receptor beta chains listed next were all sequenced from one sample in a study of regulatory T cells in long-lasting Graves disease. With iRepertoire HTBI primers and Arm-PCR of CDR3 regions, TCR beta libraries were built. TCRdb reprocessed the multiplex PCR reads with MiXCR, giving one entry per CDR3 protein. Of 440,000 or so distinct CDR3 sequences in the sample, 15% to 20% were seen once. Stated time point: newly diagnosed GD, antithyroid drugs for less than 3 months. Scientists built the TCR library using RNA that was extracted from PBMCs. The same sample was also studied in work on T cells in Graves' hyperthyroidism and ophthalmopathy.

The source was peripheral blood mononuclear cells (PBMCs), collected at new diagnosis, from a patient treated with antithyroid drugs. The receptor set was obtained from a woman aged 25 to 39 with Graves disease.

The chain has TRBV7-2 and TRBJ2-1, with 12 bases aligning to TRBD2. V gave up 0 bases and J gave up 10 bases; unmatched junction bases: 4. CDR3 length equals 15 residues. Germline-derived CDR1 and CDR2 are SGHTA and FQGNSA. The CDR3 DNA reads as TGTGCCAGCAGCTTAGCTCTAGGGACTAGCGGGGAGCAGTTCTTC. It codes for CASSLALGTSGEQFF.

Concerning this clonotype: Sequence at one end of the junction differs from germline and may be a read error. The V and J genes are TRBV5-1 and TRBJ1-1; D is ambiguous. This CDR3 contains 14 residues. The germline gives CDR1 SGHRS, CDR2 YFSETQ. The DNA of the CDR3 is TGTGCCAGCAGCTTGGTGGGCCCGACTCATGAAGCTTTCTTT. It yields the protein CASSLVGPTHEAFF.

In this sample, this clonotype turned up many times. The chain joins TRBV28 to TRBJ2-1; tentatively, D is TRBD1 (6 bases). Germline assignment: CDR1 MDHEN and CDR2 SYDVKM. The V gene lost 6 bases and the J gene lost 6 bases, with 18 bases spanning the gap. CDR3 size: 15 residues. CDR3 DNA sequence: TGTGCCAGCAGGATACAGACAGGATTAATCAATGAGCAGTTCTTC. Amino acid sequence: CASRIQTGLINEQFF.

This clonotype showed up many times. The chain recombines TRBV20-1 with TRBJ1-2; D uncertain. Deletions cut 3 bases from V and 2 bases from J, with 10 bases between. Germline V gene lookup returns CDR1 DFQATT and CDR2 SNEGSKA (reference sequence). The CDR3 is made up of 13 amino acids. The CDR3 DNA is TGCAGTGCTAGCGCCGTGTTGAACTATGGCTACACCTTC. Translation gives CSASAVLNYGYTF.

This clonotype has at least ten counts. The chain joins TRBV6-1 to TRBJ2-7; either TRBD1 or TRBD2 may supply D (5 bases each). CDR1 MNHNS and CDR2 SASEGT come from the germline V gene. Trimming stripped 6 bases from V and 2 bases from J, with 17 bases between. The CDR3 is 15 residues long. The chain's CDR3 is CASSYPGTLAYEQYF. The CDR3 DNA follows: TGTGCCAGCAGCTATCCGGGGACGTTAGCCTACGAGCAGTACTTC.

As for this clonotype: It may be a read error: a sequence one base away is much more abundant. V is TRBV28 and J is TRBJ2-7; TRBD2 might be the D (5 bases). Looked up from germline, CDR1 is MDHEN and CDR2 is SYDVKM. This CDR3 comprises 14 residues. Between the trimmed V and J ends, which lost 6 bases and 1 base, there was a span of 13 bases. For the CDR3, the DNA is TGTGCCAGCAGAGAGCGGAAGTATTCCTACGAGCAGTACTTC. Translation: CASRERKYSYEQYF.

This clonotype was seen only a few times. The chain uses TRBV20-1 and TRBJ2-2; D remains unclear. Germline values: CDR1 DFQATT, CDR2 SNEGSKA (reference sequence). CDR3 size: 16 residues. The V end lost 0 bases, the J end lost 3 bases, and 14 bases lay between the germline ends. The CDR3 is CSARDSWVLDTGELFF. The CDR3 bases are TGCAGTGCTAGAGATTCGTGGGTATTGGACACCGGGGAGCTGTTTTTT.

This chain links TRBV12-3 or TRBV12-4 with TRBJ2-7, with 7 nucleotides matching TRBD2. Trimming cost V 7 bases and J 0 bases; bases outside gene matches: 9. CDR3 length equals 15 residues. CDR3 residues: CASTPLGTNSYEQYF. The CDR3 bases are TGTGCCAGCACCCCCCTTGGGACTAACTCCTACGAGCAGTACTTC.

V usage is TRBV10-2 and J usage is TRBJ1-1, with 12 bases fitting TRBD1. Trimming cost V 8 bases and J 5 bases; bases outside gene matches: 12. The CDR3 is 16 amino acids. Germline V CDR1 and CDR2: WSHSY, SAAADI. The chain's CDR3 is CASGTGTGGMETEAFF. DNA for the CDR3: TGCGCCAGCGGTACCGGGACAGGGGGCATGGAGACTGAAGCTTTCTTT.

This clonotype was seen at least ten times. The V gene is TRBV6-5, the J gene TRBJ2-3; TRBD2 matches at 13 bases. The CDR3 loop spans 17 amino acids. Germline lookup yields CDR1 MNHEY and CDR2 SVGAGI. The V segment lost 4 bases and the J segment 4 bases; nucleotides outside the gene matches: 8. CDR3 sequence: CASSSRTSGSRADTQYF. DNA of the CDR3: TGTGCCAGCAGTTCGCGGACTAGCGGGAGCAGGGCAGATACGCAGTATTTT.

This chain joins TRBV15 and TRBJ1-1; 9 bases align to TRBD1. The CDR3 is 18 residues long. The ends lost 5 bases at V and 1 base at J; junction bases unmatched: 14. Germline lookup yields CDR1 LNHNV and CDR2 YYDKDF (reference sequence). CDR3 sequence reads: CATSPLRDRVMGNTEAFF. The DNA for the CDR3 is TGTGCCACCAGCCCACTGCGGGACAGGGTGATGGGGAACACTGAAGCTTTCTTT.

This clonotype occurred many times. The rearrangement links TRBV2 to TRBJ1-3, with 10 bases matching TRBD1. CDR1 and CDR2 from the germline V gene are SNHLY and FYNNEI. Germline trimming cut 5 bases from V and 0 bases from J; bases unmatched to any gene: 16. The CDR3 extends over 20 amino acids. The CDR3 nucleotides read TGTGCCAGCAGTCCCCCTCCGGGACAGGGGTTCGCCGTCTCTGGAAACACCATATATTTT. Amino acids: CASSPPPGQGFAVSGNTIYF. Based on the CDR3 plus reference TRBV2 and TRBJ1-3, the full variable domain is EPEVTQTPSHQVTQMGQEVILRCVPISNHLYFYWYRQILGQKVEFLVSFYNNEISEKSEIFDDQFSVERPDGSNFTLKIRSTKLEDSAMYFCASSPPPGQGFAVSGNTIYFGEGSWLTVV.

The chain employs TRBV7-6 and TRBJ2-2; 8 bases are a match to TRBD2. With V trimmed by 8 bases and J by 4 bases, 9 bases remained unmatched. CDR3 length equals 15 residues. Germline values: CDR1 SGHVS, CDR2 FNYEAQ. The CDR3 DNA sequence: TGTGCCAGCCTGGACGGGAGGGCCCTCACCGGGGAGCTGTTTTTT. Protein sequence: CASLDGRALTGELFF.

This clonotype was picked up many times. V is TRBV2 and J is TRBJ2-1; tentatively, D is TRBD2 (6 bases). The CDR3 sequence is 13 residues long. Trimming took 7 bases from V and 8 from J, leaving 15 bases between them. Germline CDR1 SNHLY, CDR2 FYNNEI. CDR3 region: CASTRGLGDEQFF. DNA for the CDR3: TGTGCCAGCACTAGGGGACTCGGGGATGAGCAGTTCTTC.

This clonotype was found many times. The chain combines TRBV6-1 with TRBJ2-7; 8 bases agree with TRBD1. Germline-derived CDR1 and CDR2 are MNHNS and SASEGT. The V gene end was trimmed by 6 bases and the J gene end by 5 bases; junction bases not matched to a gene: 9. CDR3 size: 14 residues. The CDR3 DNA follows: TGTGCCAGCAGACCCCGGACAGGGCATGACGAGCAGTACTTC. Amino acid sequence: CASRPRTGHDEQYF.

At least ten counts were recorded for this clonotype. The chain joins TRBV28 to TRBJ2-5, with 8 bases lining up with TRBD1. The CDR3 has 14 residues. The germline gives CDR1 MDHEN, CDR2 SYDVKM. V dropped 7 bases and J dropped 5; count of bases not matched to a gene: 9. As DNA, the CDR3 is TGTGCCAGCACCGCGGGACAGGAATGGGAGACCCAGTACTTC. As protein: CASTAGQEWETQYF.

This clonotype was detected a few times. The chain joins TRBV7-9 to TRBJ2-2, with 7 bases matching TRBD1. Looked up from germline, CDR1 is SEHNR and CDR2 is FQNEAQ (reference sequence). The CDR3 contains 17 residues. V lost 0 bases, J lost 3 bases, and 7 bases stayed unmatched. The CDR3 is CASSLAAGTDDTGELFF. The CDR3 coding sequence is TGTGCCAGCAGCTTAGCGGCTGGGACAGACGACACCGGGGAGCTGTTTTTT.

This clonotype has a count of ten or more. The DNA for the CDR3 is TGTGCCAGCAGTTACTCGGGGGACCTCTTACGAGCTTTCTTT. This gives the protein CASSYSGDLLRAFF. The chain is built from TRBV6-5 and TRBJ1-1, with D maybe TRBD1 (5 bases). The length of the CDR3 is 14 residues. V dropped 0 bases and J dropped 10 bases, with 15 bases sitting between them. The V gene's germline CDR1 is MNHEY and CDR2 SVGAGI.

A single count supports this clonotype. This sequence joins TRBV11-2 and TRBJ2-1; 12 bases align to TRBD2. Germline CDR1 SGHAT, CDR2 FQNNGV. The CDR3 contains 17 residues. With 2 bases clipped from V and 0 bases from J, the junction kept 2 bases outside the gene matches. The CDR3 is CASSLSSGRDSYNEQFF. The CDR3 DNA reads as TGTGCCAGCAGCTTATCTAGCGGGAGGGACTCCTACAATGAGCAGTTCTTC.

This clonotype showed up just a few times. The V gene is TRBV9, the J gene TRBJ1-3, with D possibly being TRBD1 (5 bases). CDR3 length: 16 amino acids. Germline V gene sequence: CDR1 SGDLS, CDR2 YYNGEE. With 4 bases removed from V and 10 bases from J, the gap between germline ends came to 24 bases. The CDR3 nucleotides read TGTGCCAGCAGCCCAAAGACCGATCTCGTCGGGGGAACCATATATTTT. Amino acids: CASSPKTDLVGGTIYF.

Only a few counts were recorded for this clonotype. The V and J genes are TRBV3-1 and TRBJ2-5, with a weak D call TRBD2 (7 bases). CDR3 length: 16 amino acids. Germline V gene lookup returns CDR1 LGHDT and CDR2 YNNKEL (reference sequence). Trimming took off 1 base at V and 4 bases at J, with 16 bases between the two ends. The CDR3 region is CASSQAGEGGRETQYF. CDR3 in DNA: TGTGCCAGCAGCCAAGCCGGAGAGGGGGGGCGAGAGACCCAGTACTTC.

This clonotype was recorded many times. V gene TRBV18 combines with J gene TRBJ1-4; tentatively, D is TRBD1 (5 bases). The CDR3 consists of 15 residues. Germline assignment: CDR1 KGHSH and CDR2 LQKENI. V was pared by 3 bases and J by 7 bases, with 15 bases between. CDR3 sequence reads: CASSPSTLQGEKLFF. The CDR3 DNA is TGTGCCAGCTCACCCTCGACCCTCCAGGGTGAAAAACTGTTTTTT.